This T cell receptor (beta chain) was sequenced in a study of blood T cell repertoires in COVID-19 (dated by TCRdb to 2019 to 2021). Looking at the study overall: Samples from collaborators originated in the United States, Italy and Spain and spanned both the acute and convalescent phases of COVID-19. The prospective study material was composed of cDNA or gDNA derived from T cells, B-cell-depleted T cells, or PBMCs. Subjects who had been exposed to COVID-19, were actively infected with it, or had recovered from it provided the deeply sampled blood TCRbeta repertoires that made up the dataset. A freely available public database, intended as a resource for researchers studying the immune response to SARS-CoV-2, is where the repertoires were released. The samples were drawn from two sources: the first 160 participants of the ongoing ImmuneRACE study, and 1,254 subjects contributed by 6 global collaborators. Sample metadata almost always included a de-identified subject ID, COVID-19 status, age in years and sex. HLA class I and class II types, where available, came from metadata supplied by the sample provider rather than from assay-based typing. Beyond this particular receptor, the publication reports: The quantity of clinical and demographic metadata differed by source and by participant and was supplied without curation.

TCRbeta CDR3 regions were amplified from genomic DNA by means of the immunoSEQ Assay, a bias-controlled multiplex PCR. From the authors' description of their analysis: Within the assay, amplification of reference gene primers was used to estimate how many nucleated cells each sample contained. To quantify the absolute abundance of each unique TCRbeta CDR3 rearrangement, sequence reads were collapsed and filtered. Productive Simpson clonality was computed per sample as the square root of Simpson's diversity index over productive rearrangements. The source is immuneACCESS, and TCRdb retained only in-frame sequences with V and J called. Part of the clones is not carried over; for the studies checked, unresolved V genes explain less than half of this, and the remainder is unexplained. That table is the source of V, J and clone size, and D and trimming were worked out from the DNA. This sample lists about 160,000 clones; more than 75% were detected once. Together, the top ten hold 5% to 8.5% of the sample.

The CDR3 measures 16 amino acids from cysteine to phenylalanine. The kept DNA is CDR3 alone, 48 bases in frame from the first base. Ends trimmed: V by 5 bases, J by 3 bases; bases unmatched to a gene: 6. From a lookup of the germline V gene, CDR1 and CDR2 are SGHDT and YYEEEE. Participants in the prospective study were enrolled through a virtual design, were aged roughly 18 to 100 years, and lived in roughly 24 United States geographic areas. To assign participants to cohorts, the prospective study relied on clinical history that participants themselves reported in a screening survey and a study questionnaire. Recovered participants in ImmuneRACE Cohort 3 were defined as having two consecutive negative NP/OP PCR tests, clearance from a healthcare professional, or resolution of symptoms. Each participant in the prospective study had whole blood, serum and a nasopharyngeal or oropharyngeal swab collected by mobile phlebotomists. Additional blood draws and questionnaires over an approximately two-month period could optionally be provided by prospective study participants. Prospective study blood samples were shipped either frozen or at room temperature before DNA extraction.

Comment on this clone: No antigen is known for it. Per-base qualities were not stored, and no clone one base away is much larger.

The sequenced sample consisted of PBMCs or T cells enriched from blood (not recorded which). The rearrangement combines TRBV5-6 with TRBJ2-2; 11 nucleotides in the junction match TRBD2. The receptor comes from a woman in her fifties or sixties who had recovered from COVID-19. Here the CDR3 is given as CASSFSGGDDTGELFF. The nucleotides are TGTGCCAGCAGTTTTAGCGGGGGGGATGACACCGGGGAGCTGTTTTTT.